This T cell receptor beta chain was sequenced for a study of OX40 agonist ivuxolimab in advanced cancers. Profiled with immunoSEQ multiplex PCR; TCRdb holds only in-frame clones, not every one. The sample shows about 45,000 clones, roughly 93% of them seen only once. Notes on this clone: The junction does not match germline at one end; this may be a read error.

Germline V gives CDR1 SSHAT, CDR2 FNYEAQ (reference sequence). The CDR3 length is 15 residues. The receptor was derived from an adult with an advanced solid tumor such as melanoma, head and neck, liver or kidney cancer. The sequencing used CD4+ or CD8+ T cells sorted from blood, collected in a trial of the OX40 agonist ivuxolimab. The J gene is TRBJ2-1, the V gene TRBV7-7; TRBD1 matches at 9 bases. CDR3 coding DNA: TGTGCTAGCAGGCCTACAGGGGGCTACTACAATGAGCAGTTCTTC. Encoded protein: CASRPTGGYYNEQFF.